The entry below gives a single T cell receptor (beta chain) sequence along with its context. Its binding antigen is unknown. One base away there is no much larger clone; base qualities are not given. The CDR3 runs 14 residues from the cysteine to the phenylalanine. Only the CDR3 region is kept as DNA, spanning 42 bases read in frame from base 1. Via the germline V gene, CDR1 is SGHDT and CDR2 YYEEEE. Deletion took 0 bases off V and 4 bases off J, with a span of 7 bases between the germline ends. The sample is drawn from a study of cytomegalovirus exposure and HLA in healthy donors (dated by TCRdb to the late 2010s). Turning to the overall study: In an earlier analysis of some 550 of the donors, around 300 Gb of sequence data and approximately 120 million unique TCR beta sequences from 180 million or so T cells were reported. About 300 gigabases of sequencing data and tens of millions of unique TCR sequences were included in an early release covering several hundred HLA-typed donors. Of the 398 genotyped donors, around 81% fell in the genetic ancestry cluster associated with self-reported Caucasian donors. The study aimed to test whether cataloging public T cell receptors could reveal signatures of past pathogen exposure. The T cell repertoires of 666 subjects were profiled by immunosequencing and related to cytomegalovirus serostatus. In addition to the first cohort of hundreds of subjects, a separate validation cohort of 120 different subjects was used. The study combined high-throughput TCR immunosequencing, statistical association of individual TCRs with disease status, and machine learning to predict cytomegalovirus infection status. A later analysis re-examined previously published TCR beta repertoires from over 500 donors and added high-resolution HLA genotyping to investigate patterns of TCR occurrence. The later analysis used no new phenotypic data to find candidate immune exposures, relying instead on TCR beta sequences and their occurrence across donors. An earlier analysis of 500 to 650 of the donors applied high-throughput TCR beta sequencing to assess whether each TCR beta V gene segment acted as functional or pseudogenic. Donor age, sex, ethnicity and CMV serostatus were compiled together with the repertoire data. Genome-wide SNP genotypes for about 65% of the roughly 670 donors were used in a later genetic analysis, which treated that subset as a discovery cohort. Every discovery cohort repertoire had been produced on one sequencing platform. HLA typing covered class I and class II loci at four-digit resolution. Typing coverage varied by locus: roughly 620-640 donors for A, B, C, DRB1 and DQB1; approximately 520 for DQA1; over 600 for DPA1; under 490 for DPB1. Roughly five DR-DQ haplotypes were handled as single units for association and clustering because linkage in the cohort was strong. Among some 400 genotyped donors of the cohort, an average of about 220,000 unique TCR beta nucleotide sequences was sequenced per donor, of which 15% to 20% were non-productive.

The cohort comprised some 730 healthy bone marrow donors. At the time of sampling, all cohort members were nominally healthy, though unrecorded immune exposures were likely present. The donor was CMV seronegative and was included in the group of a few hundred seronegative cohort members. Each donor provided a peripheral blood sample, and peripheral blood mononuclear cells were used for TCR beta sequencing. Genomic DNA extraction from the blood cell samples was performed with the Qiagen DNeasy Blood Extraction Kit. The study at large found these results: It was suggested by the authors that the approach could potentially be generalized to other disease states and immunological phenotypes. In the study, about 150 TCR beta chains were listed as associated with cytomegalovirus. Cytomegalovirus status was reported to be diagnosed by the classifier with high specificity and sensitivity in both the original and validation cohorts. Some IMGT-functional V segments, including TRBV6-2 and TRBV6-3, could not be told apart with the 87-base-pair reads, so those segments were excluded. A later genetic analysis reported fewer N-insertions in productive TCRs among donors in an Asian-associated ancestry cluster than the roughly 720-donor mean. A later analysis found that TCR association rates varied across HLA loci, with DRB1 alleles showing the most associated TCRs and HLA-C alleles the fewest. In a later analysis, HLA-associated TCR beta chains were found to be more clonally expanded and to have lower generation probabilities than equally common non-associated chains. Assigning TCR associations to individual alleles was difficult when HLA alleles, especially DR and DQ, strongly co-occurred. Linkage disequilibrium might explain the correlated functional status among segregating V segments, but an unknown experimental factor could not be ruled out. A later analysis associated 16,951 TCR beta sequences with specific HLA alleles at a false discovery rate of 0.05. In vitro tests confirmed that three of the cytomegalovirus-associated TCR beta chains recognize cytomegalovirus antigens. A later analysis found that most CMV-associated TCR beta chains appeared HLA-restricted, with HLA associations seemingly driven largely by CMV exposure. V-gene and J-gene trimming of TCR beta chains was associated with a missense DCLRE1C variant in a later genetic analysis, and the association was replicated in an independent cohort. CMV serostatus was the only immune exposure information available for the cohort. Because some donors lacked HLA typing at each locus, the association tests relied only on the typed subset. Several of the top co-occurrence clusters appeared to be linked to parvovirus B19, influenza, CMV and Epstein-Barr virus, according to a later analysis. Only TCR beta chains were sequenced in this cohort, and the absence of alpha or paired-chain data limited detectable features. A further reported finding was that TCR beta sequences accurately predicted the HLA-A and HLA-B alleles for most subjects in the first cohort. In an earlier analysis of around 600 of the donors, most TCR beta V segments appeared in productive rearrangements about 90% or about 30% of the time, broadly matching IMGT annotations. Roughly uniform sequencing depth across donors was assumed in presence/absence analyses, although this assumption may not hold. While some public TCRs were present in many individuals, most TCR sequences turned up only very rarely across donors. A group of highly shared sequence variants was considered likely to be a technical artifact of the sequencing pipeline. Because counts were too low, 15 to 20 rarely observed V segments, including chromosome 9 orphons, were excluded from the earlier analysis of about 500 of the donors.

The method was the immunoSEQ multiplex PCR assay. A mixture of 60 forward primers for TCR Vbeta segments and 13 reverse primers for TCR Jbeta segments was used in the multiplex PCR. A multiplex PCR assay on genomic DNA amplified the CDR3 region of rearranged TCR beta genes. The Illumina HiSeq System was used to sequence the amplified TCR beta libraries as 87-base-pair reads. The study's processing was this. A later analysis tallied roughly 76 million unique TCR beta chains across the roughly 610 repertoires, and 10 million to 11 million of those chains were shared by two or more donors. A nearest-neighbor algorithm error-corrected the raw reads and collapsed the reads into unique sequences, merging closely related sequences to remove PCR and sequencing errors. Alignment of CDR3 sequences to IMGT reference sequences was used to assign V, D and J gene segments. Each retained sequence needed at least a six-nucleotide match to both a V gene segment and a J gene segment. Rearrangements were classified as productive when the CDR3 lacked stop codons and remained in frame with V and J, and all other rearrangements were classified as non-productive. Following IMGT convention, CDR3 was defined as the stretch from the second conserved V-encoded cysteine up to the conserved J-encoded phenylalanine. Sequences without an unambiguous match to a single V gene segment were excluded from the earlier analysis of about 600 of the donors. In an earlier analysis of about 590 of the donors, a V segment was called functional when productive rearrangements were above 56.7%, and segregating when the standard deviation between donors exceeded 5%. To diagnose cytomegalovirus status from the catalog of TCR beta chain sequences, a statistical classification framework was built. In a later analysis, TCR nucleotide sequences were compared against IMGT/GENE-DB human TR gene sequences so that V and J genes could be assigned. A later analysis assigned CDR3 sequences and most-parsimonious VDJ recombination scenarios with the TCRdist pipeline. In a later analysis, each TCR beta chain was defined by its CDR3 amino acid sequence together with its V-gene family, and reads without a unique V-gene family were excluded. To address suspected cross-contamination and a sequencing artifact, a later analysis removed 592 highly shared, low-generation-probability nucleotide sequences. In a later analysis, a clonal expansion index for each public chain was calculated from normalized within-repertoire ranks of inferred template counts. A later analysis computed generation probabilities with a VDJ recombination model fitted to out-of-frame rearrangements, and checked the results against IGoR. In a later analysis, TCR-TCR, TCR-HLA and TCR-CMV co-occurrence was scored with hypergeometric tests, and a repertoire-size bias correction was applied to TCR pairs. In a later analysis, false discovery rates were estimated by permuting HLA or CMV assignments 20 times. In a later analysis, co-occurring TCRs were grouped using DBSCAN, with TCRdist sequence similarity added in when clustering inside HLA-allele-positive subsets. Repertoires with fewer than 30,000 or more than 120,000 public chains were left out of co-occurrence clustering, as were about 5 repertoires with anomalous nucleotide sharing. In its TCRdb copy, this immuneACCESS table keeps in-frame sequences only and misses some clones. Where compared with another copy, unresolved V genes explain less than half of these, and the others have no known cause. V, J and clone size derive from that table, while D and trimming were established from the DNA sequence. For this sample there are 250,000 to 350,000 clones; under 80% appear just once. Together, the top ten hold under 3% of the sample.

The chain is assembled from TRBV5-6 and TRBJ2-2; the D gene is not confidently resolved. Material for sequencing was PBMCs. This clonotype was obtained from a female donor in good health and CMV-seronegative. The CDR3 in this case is CASSLEVSTGELFF. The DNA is TGTGCCAGCAGCTTGGAAGTTAGCACCGGGGAGCTGTTTTTT. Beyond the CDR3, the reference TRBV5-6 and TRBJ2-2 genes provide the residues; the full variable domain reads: DAGVTQSPTHLIKTRGQQVTLRCSPKSGHDTVSWYQQALGQGPQFIFQYYEEEERQRGNFPDRFSGHQFPNYSSELNVNALLLGDSALYLCASSLEVSTGELFFGEGSRLTVL.